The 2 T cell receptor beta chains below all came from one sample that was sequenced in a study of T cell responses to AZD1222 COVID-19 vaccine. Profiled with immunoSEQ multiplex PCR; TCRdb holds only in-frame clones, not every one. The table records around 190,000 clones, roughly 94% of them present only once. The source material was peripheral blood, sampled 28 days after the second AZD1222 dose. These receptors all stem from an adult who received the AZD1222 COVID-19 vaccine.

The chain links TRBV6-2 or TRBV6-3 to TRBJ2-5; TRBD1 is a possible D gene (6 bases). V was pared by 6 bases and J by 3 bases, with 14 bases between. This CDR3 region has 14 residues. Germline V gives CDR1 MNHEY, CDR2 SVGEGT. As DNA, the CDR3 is TGTGCCAGCAGCGACGAGGGGGATAAAGAGACCCAGTACTTC. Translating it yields CASSDEGDKETQYF.

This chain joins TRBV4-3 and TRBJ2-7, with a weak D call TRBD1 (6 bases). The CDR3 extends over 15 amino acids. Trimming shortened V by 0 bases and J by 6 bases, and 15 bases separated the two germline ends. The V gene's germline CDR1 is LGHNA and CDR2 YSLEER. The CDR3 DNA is TGCGCCAGCAGCCAAGATGGATTCCAAGGGGGCGAGCAGTACTTC. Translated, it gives CASSQDGFQGGEQYF.